These 7 T cell receptor beta chains were all obtained from the same sample, sequenced in a study of blood T cell repertoires in COVID-19. Using immunoSEQ multiplex PCR, the repertoire was profiled, and TCRdb retains in-frame clones only, with some absent. Here the sample spans approximately 75,000 clones, 80% to 95% being singletons. Sample: peripheral blood. The receptor set was obtained from a human donor in a cohort sampled during active COVID-19.

This chain uses TRBV7-2 with TRBJ2-4; TRBD1 matches 8 bases. V lost 1 base, J lost 6 bases, and 11 bases stayed unmatched. CDR1 SGHTA and CDR2 FQGNSA come from the germline V gene. The CDR3 runs to 17 residues. The CDR3 protein is CASSLVDRGSSGNIQYF. The DNA for the CDR3 is TGTGCCAGCAGCTTAGTCGACAGGGGATCCTCGGGAAACATTCAGTACTTC.

The rearrangement joins TRBV7-8 to TRBJ1-2; perhaps TRBD1 as D (6 bases). The CDR3 totals 14 residues. Germline V CDR1 and CDR2: SGHVS, FQNEAQ. Trimming took off 0 bases at V and 4 bases at J, with 9 bases between the two ends. CDR3 bases: TGTGCCAGCAGCTTAGCGCACAGGGCCTATGGCTACACCTTC. Its translation: CASSLAHRAYGYTF.

V is TRBV29-1 and J is TRBJ2-5; 10 bases match TRBD1. This CDR3 comprises 14 residues. In germline, CDR1 is SQVTM, CDR2 ANQGSEA. V trimming: 6 bases; J trimming: 5 bases; junction bases outside the gene matches: 9. The CDR3 sequence is CSVHGTGELETQYF. The CDR3 DNA reads TGCAGCGTCCACGGGACAGGGGAGCTGGAGACCCAGTACTTC. The whole variable domain, filled in from reference TRBV29-1 and TRBJ2-5, reads SAVISQKPSRDICQRGTSLTIQCQVDSQVTMMFWYRQQPGQSLTLIATANQGSEATYESGFVIDKFPISRPNLTFSTLTVSNMSPEDSSIYLCSVHGTGELETQYFGPGTRLLVL.

Turning to this clone: This same CDR3 is encoded by further DNA sequences in the sample. The CDR3 region is CASSLGTSGGAYNEQFF. For the CDR3, the DNA is TGTGCCAGCAGCTTAGGGACTAGCGGGGGTGCCTACAATGAGCAGTTCTTC. The rearrangement uses TRBV11-2 and TRBJ2-1; TRBD2 matches at 13 bases. The CDR3 length is 17 residues. The germline V gene has CDR1 SGHAT and CDR2 FQNNGV. V trimming: 1 base; J trimming: 2 bases; junction bases outside the gene matches: 2.

V is TRBV29-1 and J is TRBJ2-7; 11 bases align to TRBD2. V lost 6 bases to trimming and J lost 2 bases; unmatched junction nucleotides: 6. The CDR3 has 14 amino acids. Germline V gene data show CDR1 as SQVTM and CDR2 as ANQGSEA. DNA for the CDR3: TGCAGCGTAACCGGGACTAGCGGCCCCTACGAGCAGTACTTC. This encodes CSVTGTSGPYEQYF.

Only one count was recorded for this clone. The rearrangement links TRBV9 to TRBJ2-2, with a tentative D call TRBD2 (6 bases). The CDR3 is made up of 14 amino acids. In germline, CDR1 is SGDLS, CDR2 YYNGEE. V shed 1 base and J shed 4 bases, with 8 bases lying between them. This chain's CDR3 is CASSVLGGTGELFF. The CDR3 DNA reads as TGTGCCAGCAGCGTATTGGGGGGCACCGGGGAGCTGTTTTTT.

The V and J genes are TRBV5-4 and TRBJ2-1, with 10 nucleotides matching TRBD1. The germline V gene has CDR1 SGHNT and CDR2 YYREEE (reference sequence). Losses at the gene ends were 4 bases for V and 8 bases for J; bases not matched to a gene: 12. This CDR3 has 16 residues. The CDR3: CASSRDRGIGGDEQFF. The CDR3 nucleotides read TGTGCCAGCAGCCGGGACAGGGGAATCGGTGGCGATGAGCAGTTCTTC.